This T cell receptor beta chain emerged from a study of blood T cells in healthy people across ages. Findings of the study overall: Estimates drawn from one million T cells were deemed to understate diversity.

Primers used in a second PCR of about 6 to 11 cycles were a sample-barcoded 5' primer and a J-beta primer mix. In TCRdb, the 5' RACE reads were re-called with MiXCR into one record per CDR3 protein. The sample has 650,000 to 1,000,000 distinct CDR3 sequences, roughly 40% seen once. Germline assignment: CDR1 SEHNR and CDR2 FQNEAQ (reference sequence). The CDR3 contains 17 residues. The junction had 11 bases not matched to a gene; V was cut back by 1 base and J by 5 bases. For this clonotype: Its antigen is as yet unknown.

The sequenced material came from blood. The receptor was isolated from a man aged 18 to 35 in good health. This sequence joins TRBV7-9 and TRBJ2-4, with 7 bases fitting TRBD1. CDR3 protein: CASSLGRGSESENIQYF. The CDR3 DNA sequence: TGTGCCAGCAGCTTAGGCAGGGGGTCGGAATCAGAAAACATTCAGTACTTC.